The 5 T cell receptor beta chains reported below all come from one sample, sequenced in a study of T cell responses to AZD1222 COVID-19 vaccine. The protocol was immunoSEQ multiplex PCR, while the TCRdb copy is restricted to in-frame clones and leaves out a portion. This repertoire shows about 88,000 clones, 85% to 90% found once; its top ten account for about 3.9%. The sequencing used peripheral blood, collected on day 0 of AZD1222 vaccination. These receptors were taken from an adult in good health.

This chain connects TRBV7-2 to TRBJ1-2; D is unclear. V was shortened by 2 bases and J by 6 bases, with 10 bases between the two germline ends. This CDR3 is 13 amino acids long. Germline CDR1 reads SGHTA; CDR2 reads FQGNSA. The CDR3 region has the DNA TGTGCCAGCAGCTTACCGGCAGACCATGGCTACACCTTC. Translation gives CASSLPADHGYTF.

V and J are TRBV2 and TRBJ1-2; D might be TRBD1 (5 bases). This CDR3 comprises 13 residues. The V and J ends lost 5 bases and 0 bases respectively, with 7 bases between them. Per germline, CDR1 SNHLY and CDR2 FYNNEI. The CDR3 region has the DNA TGTGCCAGCAGTACAGGTGCTAACTATGGCTACACCTTC. Amino acids: CASSTGANYGYTF.

The CDR3: CASSQDRAIYNEQFF. The CDR3 coding sequence is TGTGCCAGCAGCCAAGACAGGGCCATTTACAATGAGCAGTTCTTC. This sequence joins TRBV3-1 (or the pseudogene TRBV3-2) and TRBJ2-1, with a possible D match to TRBD1 (5 bases). Trimming took off 0 bases at V and 4 bases at J, with 10 bases between the two ends. The CDR3 is 15 amino acids. The germline gives CDR1 LGHDT, CDR2 YNNKEL (reference sequence).

V and J are TRBV19 and TRBJ1-2; D remains unclear. The V end was cut by 5 bases, the J end by 8 bases, with 15 bases between. CDR3 length: 13 amino acids. In germline, CDR1 is LNHDA, CDR2 SQIVND (reference sequence). The CDR3 bases are TGTGCCAGTAGTCCTTCGAAGTGGTACGGCTACACCTTC. This codes for CASSPSKWYGYTF. Based on the CDR3 plus reference TRBV19 and TRBJ1-2, the full variable domain is DGGITQSPKYLFRKEGQNVTLSCEQNLNHDAMYWYRQDPGQGLRLIYYSQIVNDFQKGDIAEGYSVSREKKESFPLTVTSAQKNPTAFYLCASSPSKWYGYTFGSGTRLTVV.

The gene calls are TRBV7-9 and TRBJ2-3; 9 bases line up with TRBD1. The junction had 5 bases not matched to a gene; V was cut back by 2 bases and J by 2 bases. Germline V lookup: CDR1 SEHNR, CDR2 FQNEAQ (reference sequence). The CDR3 loop spans 16 amino acids. The CDR3 loop reads CASSLSRTGDTDTQYF. In nucleotides, the CDR3 is TGTGCCAGCAGCTTATCGCGGACAGGGGACACAGATACGCAGTATTTT.